This entry features one TCR beta chain sequence. With V trimmed by 1 base and J by 9 bases, 12 bases remained unmatched. CDR3 size: 16 residues. Germline V gene sequence: CDR1 SEHNR, CDR2 FQNEAQ (reference sequence). Blood got drawn at baseline, again on cycle 4 day 1, and then on cycle 7 day 1. The data were produced by immunoSEQ multiplex PCR, yet TCRdb's version contains in-frame clones alone and is incomplete. The sample consists of tens of thousands of clones, 89% of them appearing once. The data belong to a study of OX40 agonist ivuxolimab in advanced cancers. In the study overall: It was ivuxolimab, an agonistic anti-OX40 (CD134) antibody, that patients were treated with. Patients were infused with ivuxolimab every 2 weeks at 0.01 to 10 mg/kg. It was permissible to have had prior anti-PD-1, anti-PD-L1 or anti-CTLA-4 therapy, and around 43% had some.

The source material was CD4+ or CD8+ T cells sorted from blood, sampled in a trial of the OX40 agonist ivuxolimab. This rearrangement joins TRBV7-9 to TRBJ2-1; 7 nucleotides match TRBD2. This clonotype was obtained from an adult with an advanced solid tumor such as melanoma, head and neck, liver or kidney cancer. The CDR3 DNA is TGTGCCAGCAGCTTAGTATCCGGGACTAAGAGTTTTGAGCAGTTCTTC. Translation: CASSLVSGTKSFEQFF.